Listed below are T cell receptor beta chains from one sample, sequenced in a study of blood T cell repertoires in COVID-19. Only in-frame clones appear in the TCRdb table, and some are missing; sequencing was by immunoSEQ multiplex PCR. The table lists roughly 280,000 clones, about nine tenths of them singletons, with around 2.2% in the top ten. Material: peripheral blood. Receptor source: a woman aged 50 to 60 who had recovered from COVID-19. CDR3s include the opening cysteine and the closing phenylalanine or tryptophan. A D gene is named only where the DNA matches it firmly. A clone size is listed for some rows: how often the clone was seen (once, few, many), or a class if it is expanded.

cdr3_aa cdr3_nt clone_size j_call v_call d_call
CSAGERTGSSYEQYF TGCAGTGCTGGTGAAAGGACAGGGTCCTCCTACGAGCAGTACTTC - TRBJ2-7 TRBV20-1 TRBD1
CASSLATTDTQYF TGTGCCAGCAGCTTAGCAACAACAGATACGCAGTATTTT - TRBJ2-3 TRBV7-2 -
CASSLGGGQETQYF TGTGCCAGCAGCTTAGGGGGGGGGCAAGAGACCCAGTACTTC - TRBJ2-5 TRBV7-2 TRBD2
CASSVGQGIYNEQFF TGTGCCAGCAGCGTAGGACAGGGAATCTACAATGAGCAGTTCTTC - TRBJ2-1 TRBV9 TRBD1
CASSPRGTLYEQYF TGTGCCAGCAGTCCGAGGGGGACCCTCTACGAGCAGTACTTC - TRBJ2-7 TRBV6-6 -
CASSLWTGRNEQFF TGCGCCAGCAGCTTGTGGACAGGGAGGAATGAGCAGTTCTTC - TRBJ2-1 TRBV5-1 TRBD1
CASLPEGSGYGYTF TGTGCCAGTTTACCGGAGGGGTCTGGGTATGGCTACACCTTC - TRBJ1-2 TRBV19 -
CASSTTMNTEAFF TGTGCCAGCAGTACGACTATGAACACTGAAGCTTTCTTT - TRBJ1-1 TRBV12-3/TRBV12-4 -
CASSPKYEQYF TGTGCCAGCAGCCCTAAATACGAGCAGTACTTC - TRBJ2-7 TRBV7-2 -
CASTLTSGRSDTQYF TGTGCCAGTACATTGACTAGCGGGAGGTCAGATACGCAGTATTTT - TRBJ2-3 TRBV19 TRBD2
CASSLQSPGQEQYF TGTGCCAGCAGTTTGCAATCACCGGGACAAGAGCAGTACTTC - TRBJ2-7 TRBV28 -
CASSPLTGTGNTIYF TGTGCCAGCTCACCACTCACAGGGACAGGAAACACCATATATTTT - TRBJ1-3 TRBV18 -
CASSLSPGGYTEAFF TGTGCCAGCAGCTTAAGCCCAGGGGGCTATACTGAAGCTTTCTTT - TRBJ1-1 TRBV7-3 TRBD1
CASRRTGGNQPQHF TGTGCCAGCAGGCGGACAGGGGGCAATCAGCCCCAGCATTTT once TRBJ1-5 TRBV6-5 TRBD1
CASTAGGAGTGELFF TGTGCCAGCACCGCTGGGGGGGCCGGCACCGGGGAGCTGTTTTTT few TRBJ2-2 TRBV2 -
CASSEVWAGTEAFF TGTGCCAGCAGTGAAGTCTGGGCTGGCACTGAAGCTTTCTTT once TRBJ1-1 TRBV6-1 -
CASSPFLSGRASYEQYF TGCGCCAGCAGCCCCTTTTTAAGCGGGAGGGCCTCCTACGAGCAGTACTTC - TRBJ2-7 TRBV4-1 TRBD2
CASAGTGGMNTEAFF TGTGCCAGCGCCGGGACAGGGGGGATGAACACTGAAGCTTTCTTT - TRBJ1-1 TRBV2 TRBD1
CASSSDGPGGANTGELFF TGTGCCAGCAGCTCCGACGGGCCGGGGGGCGCGAACACCGGGGAGCTGTTTTTT - TRBJ2-2 TRBV7-9 -
CASSPPGLANTGELFF TGTGCCAGCAGTCCTCCGGGACTAGCGAATACCGGGGAGCTGTTTTTT few TRBJ2-2 TRBV21-1 -
CASSTRGGGYTF TGTGCCAGCAGTACAAGGGGGGGCGGCTACACCTTC - TRBJ1-2 TRBV28 -
CASSAGQGRQPQHF TGTGCCAGCAGCGCCGGACAGGGGAGGCAGCCCCAGCATTTT - TRBJ1-5 TRBV2 TRBD1
CASSFAAGPSNF TGTGCCAGCAGCTTCGCAGCGGGGCCCTCGAACTTC once TRBJ2-7 TRBV5-6 TRBD2
CASSPHSGGLQETQYF TGTGCCAGCAGCCCCCATAGCGGGGGGTTACAAGAGACCCAGTACTTC once TRBJ2-5 TRBV9 TRBD2
CASSFLAGSYNEQFF TGTGCCAGCAGCTTTTTAGCGGGCTCCTACAATGAGCAGTTCTTC - TRBJ2-1 TRBV11-2 TRBD2
CASSSGGAGRNSPLHF TGTGCCAGCAGTTCCGGGGGGGCAGGGCGAAATTCACCCCTCCACTTT - TRBJ1-6 TRBV6-5 -
CASSSGGPGSQYF TGTGCCAGCAGTTCAGGGGGCCCCGGGTCGCAGTATTTT - TRBJ2-3 TRBV11-2 TRBD1
CASSLQGNFAYEQYF TGTGCCAGCAGTCTACAGGGGAATTTTGCCTACGAGCAGTACTTC - TRBJ2-7 TRBV6-5 TRBD1
CASSIQQGQPQHF TGTGCCAGCAGCATCCAACAGGGACAGCCCCAGCATTTT - TRBJ1-5 TRBV7-8 -
CASSFMTGAYGYTF TGCGCCAGCAGCTTTATGACAGGGGCCTATGGCTACACCTTC - TRBJ1-2 TRBV5-1 TRBD1
CASSPRDRATTYEQYF TGTGCCAGCTCACCAAGAGACAGGGCCACCACCTACGAGCAGTACTTC once TRBJ2-7 TRBV18 TRBD1
CASSVERDLSYEQYF TGTGCCAGCAGCGTTGAGCGGGATCTCTCCTACGAGCAGTACTTC - TRBJ2-7 TRBV11-2 TRBD2
CASSFVPRTGKPYEQYF TGTGCCAGCAGCTTCGTACCCAGGACAGGGAAGCCCTACGAGCAGTACTTC - TRBJ2-7 TRBV5-6 TRBD1
CASTPATGGRPEGYTF TGTGCCAGTACCCCGGCGACAGGGGGCCGCCCCGAGGGCTACACCTTC - TRBJ1-2 TRBV19 TRBD1
CASSNRVGTGELFF TGTGCCAGCAGCAACAGGGTCGGCACCGGGGAGCTGTTTTTT - TRBJ2-2 TRBV6-5 -
CASSDSVSTDTQYF TGCGCCAGCAGCGATAGCGTCAGCACAGATACGCAGTATTTT - TRBJ2-3 TRBV5-1 -
CASSSRTGGREVLGETQYF TGTGCCAGCAGTTCACGAACAGGGGGTCGCGAGGTACTCGGAGAGACCCAGTACTTC - TRBJ2-5 TRBV28 TRBD1
CASSLAEVRGGTEAFF TGTGCCAGCAGCTTAGCGGAAGTAAGAGGGGGCACTGAAGCTTTCTTT - TRBJ1-1 TRBV7-2 -
CASSLTGVGANVLTF TGTGCCAGCAGCCTGACAGGGGTTGGGGCCAACGTCCTGACTTTC - TRBJ2-6 TRBV5-4 TRBD1
CASTLGTSRVYEQYF TGTGCCAGCACCTTGGGGACTTCCCGAGTCTACGAGCAGTACTTC - TRBJ2-7 TRBV5-8 -
CASSLTGQSANTEAFF TGCGCCAGCAGCCTCACCGGACAGTCGGCGAACACTGAAGCTTTCTTT - TRBJ1-1 TRBV5-1 -
CASSRTGGVSNTEAFF TGTGCCAGCAGCAGGACAGGGGGAGTATCGAACACTGAAGCTTTCTTT - TRBJ1-1 TRBV11-2 TRBD1
CASSLLGLASYEQYF TGTGCCAGCAGTCTTCTGGGACTAGCCAGCTACGAGCAGTACTTC - TRBJ2-7 TRBV7-2 TRBD2
CASSLEQGLSYEQYF TGTGCCAGCAGCTTAGAACAGGGCCTTTCCTACGAGCAGTACTTC once TRBJ2-7 TRBV7-8 -
CASSVAAGYTEAFF TGTGCCAGCAGCGTAGCTGCGGGGTACACTGAAGCTTTCTTT - TRBJ1-1 TRBV9 -
CASSAGQTYYEQYF TGTGCCAGCAGCGCCGGACAGACCTACTACGAGCAGTACTTC once TRBJ2-7 TRBV9 -
CASSEVGTSGTYEQYF TGTGCCAGCAGTGAAGTGGGGACTAGCGGGACCTACGAGCAGTACTTC - TRBJ2-7 TRBV6-1 TRBD2